This T cell receptor beta chain emerged from a study of T cell responses to AZD1222 COVID-19 vaccine. The method was immunoSEQ multiplex PCR; TCRdb's version includes in-frame clones alone and lacks a portion of them. The table lists 120,000 or so clones, about 90% of them singletons. Germline V lookup: CDR1 SGDLS, CDR2 YYNGEE. CDR3 length: 12 amino acids. Trimming removed 0 bases at V and 15 bases at J, with 10 bases between. The chain uses TRBV9 and TRBJ2-6; the D is unclear. This TCR was recovered from an adult in good health. The material was peripheral blood, obtained on day 0 of AZD1222 vaccination. The CDR3, as DNA: TGTGCCAGCAGCGTAGCGACCGGAGCCCTGACTTTC. Amino acid sequence: CASSVATGALTF.